This TCR beta chain was recorded in a study of OX40 agonist ivuxolimab in advanced cancers. The CDR3 contains 17 residues. The V gene lost 9 bases and the J gene lost 6 bases, with 27 bases spanning the gap. The germline CDR1 and CDR2 sequences are SGHVS and FQNEAQ. TCRdb's table, derived via immunoSEQ multiplex PCR, lists solely in-frame clones and lacks some. The sample records 45,000 to 70,000 clones, nearly 85% being singletons. This rearrangement joins TRBV7-8 to TRBJ2-1; D might be TRBD2 (5 bases). The starting material was CD4+ or CD8+ T cells sorted from blood, obtained in a trial of the OX40 agonist ivuxolimab. This receptor was obtained from an adult with an advanced solid tumor such as melanoma, head and neck, liver or kidney cancer. The CDR3 spells CASRLQGGGPGGNEQFF. CDR3 sequence (DNA): TGTGCCAGTCGCTTGCAAGGCGGAGGCCCCGGCGGCAATGAGCAGTTCTTC.